This T cell receptor (beta chain) was recorded in a study of blood T cell repertoires in COVID-19 (TCRdb year 2020). Regarding the study in general: Samples from collaborators originated in the United States, Italy and Spain and spanned both the acute and convalescent phases of COVID-19. The material from the prospective study consisted of cDNA or gDNA derived from T cells, B-cell-depleted T cells, or PBMCs. Deeply sampled blood TCRbeta repertoires from subjects exposed to, actively infected with, or recovered from COVID-19 were included in the dataset. The repertoires were made available in a free public database intended to serve as a resource for research on the immune response to SARS-CoV-2. Samples were obtained from the ongoing ImmuneRACE study (first 160 participants) and from some 1,300 subjects provided by 6 global collaborators. Nearly every sample came with metadata listing a de-identified subject ID, COVID-19 status, age in years and sex. Where HLA class I and class II types were available, the types were taken from metadata supplied by the sample provider, not from assay-based typing. Broad study findings and their caveats: The quantity of clinical and demographic metadata differed by source and by participant and was supplied without curation.

The collaborating institutions used their own protocols to collect whole blood in K2EDTA tubes. Collaborator samples were shipped for TCRbeta analysis as frozen whole blood, isolated PBMCs, or DNA extracted from either sample type. Taken from the germline V gene (reference sequence), the CDR1 and CDR2 loops are LGHDT and YNNKEL. The V end loses 0 bases and the J end loses 7 bases, and a stretch of 13 bases separates them. Inclusive of the bounding cysteine and phenylalanine, the CDR3 is 16 residues long. The kept DNA is CDR3 alone, 48 bases in frame from the first base. As regards this clone: It lacks a known antigen. Within one base of it there is no much larger clone, and no base qualities were kept.

TCRbeta CDR3 regions were amplified from genomic DNA by means of the immunoSEQ Assay, a bias-controlled multiplex PCR. The study's processing was this. Within the assay, amplification of reference gene primers was used to estimate how many nucleated cells each sample contained. To quantify the absolute abundance of each unique TCRbeta CDR3 rearrangement, sequence reads were collapsed and filtered. For each sample, productive Simpson clonality was calculated as the square root of Simpson's diversity index across productive rearrangements. TCRdb holds this immuneACCESS table with in-frame rearrangements only. Some clones are missing; in checked studies, unresolved V genes explain under half, and the rest has no known cause. V and J calls and clone size follow that table, whereas D and trimming were derived from the DNA. For this sample the table gives 95,000 to 150,000 clones, of which about 87% were detected only once. Roughly 30% of the sample is taken by the ten largest.

The sample consisted of peripheral blood. This receptor was identified in a woman in her 70s with acute or convalescent COVID-19. The sequence joins TRBV3-1 (or the pseudogene TRBV3-2) to TRBJ1-6; no D segment can be confidently identified. For the CDR3, the sequence is CASSQEKAGYNSPLHF. Read as DNA, the sequence is TGTGCCAGCAGCCAAGAAAAGGCAGGATACAATTCACCCCTCCACTTT.